One and the same sample provided the 8 T cell receptor beta chains below, sequenced in a study of technical replicates of blood from a handful of donors. Profiling relied on immunoSEQ multiplex PCR, and the TCRdb table lists in-frame clones only, not all of them. The sample carries 50,000 to 70,000 clones, 85% to 95% recorded once. The sample was PBMCs. The receptors were gathered from a human donor in good health. Some clones in this sample may be carry-over from other donors' samples.

This chain joins TRBV2 and TRBJ2-2, with TRBD2 identical over 12 bases. This CDR3 region has 17 residues. Per the germline V gene, CDR1 is SNHLY and CDR2 is FYNNEI. The J segment lost 7 bases and the V segment lost 3 bases, leaving 9 bases of the junction unmatched. CDR3 loop: CASSDVTSGSGIGELFF. The CDR3 DNA follows: TGTGCCAGCAGTGATGTGACTAGCGGGAGTGGGATCGGGGAGCTGTTTTTT. The variable domain in full, with the rest retrieved from reference TRBV2 and TRBJ2-2, is EPEVTQTPSHQVTQMGQEVILRCVPISNHLYFYWYRQILGQKVEFLVSFYNNEISEKSEIFDDQFSVERPDGSNFTLKIRSTKLEDSAMYFCASSDVTSGSGIGELFFGEGSRLTVL.

V and J are TRBV2 and TRBJ1-1, with TRBD1 as a possible D gene (5 bases). Per germline, CDR1 SNHLY and CDR2 FYNNEI. CDR3 length equals 13 residues. V was shortened by 5 bases and J by 1 base, with 8 bases between the two germline ends. The CDR3 protein is CASSQGGNTEAFF. CDR3 bases: TGTGCCAGCAGTCAGGGAGGGAACACTGAAGCTTTCTTT.

This clone showed up just a few times. This sequence joins TRBV30 and TRBJ1-1, with D hard to call. Germline V gives CDR1 GTSNPN, CDR2 SVGIG (reference sequence). This CDR3 has 14 amino acids. Trimming stripped 0 bases from V and 0 bases from J, with 8 bases between. As DNA, the CDR3 is TGTGCCTGGAGTGTCGCGGGCATGAACACTGAAGCTTTCTTT. This gives the protein CAWSVAGMNTEAFF.

The rearrangement uses TRBV2 and TRBJ2-3; no clear D. The CDR3 has 14 residues. V was cut by 5 bases and J by 4 bases, with 13 bases left in between. Germline CDR1 SNHLY, CDR2 FYNNEI. CDR3 nucleotides: TGTGCCAGCAGTCCAAGTCTAATTCCAGATACGCAGTATTTT. This gives the protein CASSPSLIPDTQYF. The entire variable domain, with the rest obtained from reference TRBV2 and TRBJ2-3, is as follows: EPEVTQTPSHQVTQMGQEVILRCVPISNHLYFYWYRQILGQKVEFLVSFYNNEISEKSEIFDDQFSVERPDGSNFTLKIRSTKLEDSAMYFCASSPSLIPDTQYFGPGTRLTVL.

The chain links TRBV4-1 to TRBJ1-6, with 9 bases fitting TRBD1. Trimming took 0 bases from V and 8 from J; bases not matched to a gene: 2. Per germline, CDR1 MGHRA and CDR2 YSYEKL. The CDR3 length is 15 residues. This chain's CDR3 is CASSQEGQGDSPLHF. The CDR3 bases are TGCGCCAGCAGCCAAGAGGGACAGGGTGATTCACCCCTCCACTTT.

The chain combines TRBV11-3 with TRBJ2-3; 7 bases match TRBD2. Germline CDR1 SGHNT, CDR2 YENEEA. The CDR3 totals 16 residues. V lost 1 base to trimming and J lost 6 bases; unmatched junction nucleotides: 10. The CDR3 loop reads CASSLGGGAGVDTQYF. The CDR3 bases are TGTGCCAGCAGCTTAGGGGGTGGTGCGGGAGTGGATACGCAGTATTTT.

As DNA, the CDR3 is TGCAGCGTGTCTGACAGGGGAGACGAGCAGTACTTC. Protein: CSVSDRGDEQYF. J is TRBJ2-7 and V is TRBV29-1; 8 bases fit TRBD1. Trimming removed 6 bases from V and 5 bases from J; junction bases left unmatched: 6. This CDR3 region has 12 residues. CDR1 and CDR2 (germline): SQVTM, ANQGSEA.

The chain links TRBV11-2 to TRBJ2-2, with a possible D match to TRBD1 (7 bases). This CDR3 comprises 16 residues. CDR1 and CDR2 (germline): SGHAT, FQNNGV. V was trimmed by 3 bases and J by 4 bases, leaving 15 bases between them. The CDR3 loop is CASSLMTGTVTGELFF. The CDR3 bases are TGTGCCAGCAGCTTGATGACAGGGACTGTCACCGGGGAGCTGTTTTTT.